The T cell receptor (beta chain) described here comes from a study of blood T cell repertoires in COVID-19 (dated by TCRdb to the early 2020s). Looking at the study overall: Samples covering the acute and convalescent phases of COVID-19 were provided by collaborators in the United States, Italy and Spain. Samples were obtained from the ongoing ImmuneRACE study (first 160 participants) and from approximately 1,200 subjects provided by 6 global collaborators. Deeply sampled blood TCRbeta repertoires from subjects exposed to, actively infected with, or recovered from COVID-19 were included in the dataset. Where HLA class I and class II types were available, the types were taken from metadata supplied by the sample provider, not from assay-based typing. Nearly every sample came with metadata listing a de-identified subject ID, COVID-19 status, age in years and sex. The repertoires were made available in a free public database intended to serve as a resource for research on the immune response to SARS-CoV-2. The prospective study material was composed of cDNA or gDNA derived from T cells, B-cell-depleted T cells, or PBMCs. Beyond this particular receptor, the publication reports: Clinical and demographic metadata were provided uncurated, with the amount varying by source and participant.

TCRbeta CDR3 regions were amplified from genomic DNA using the immunoSEQ Assay, a bias-controlled multiplex PCR. The source study handled its data this way. The number of nucleated cells in each sample was estimated from the amplification of reference gene primers within the assay. Sequence reads were collapsed and filtered to measure the absolute abundance of every unique TCRbeta CDR3 rearrangement. Productive Simpson clonality was computed per sample as the square root of Simpson's diversity index over productive rearrangements. TCRdb mirrors the immuneACCESS table, restricted to in-frame sequences. Some clones are absent from its copies; in checked studies, under half trace to an unresolved V gene, and the reason for the others is unknown. D and trimming were read from the DNA, whereas the V and J calls and clone size are those reported in that table. Here the sample has 250,000 or so clones; over 80% occur a single time. Around 5.5% of the sample is held by the ten biggest clonotypes.

Whole blood was collected in K2EDTA tubes by collaborating institutions according to the institutions' own protocols. Collaborator samples were shipped for TCRbeta analysis as frozen whole blood, isolated PBMCs, or DNA extracted from either sample type. The germline V gene encodes CDR1 MDHEN and CDR2 SYDVKM. Between the V and J ends, shortened by 2 bases and 5 bases respectively, the junction contains 5 bases. From the cysteine through the phenylalanine, the CDR3 covers 12 amino acids. The DNA shown is the 36-base CDR3, in frame from base 1. With respect to this clone: The target of this receptor is not known. No per-base quality is available; no much larger clone lies one base away.

The chain links TRBV28 with TRBJ2-3, with the D gene call left open. The specimen sequenced was peripheral blood. The source of this sequence is a human donor in a cohort sampled during active COVID-19. The CDR3 here reads CASSLNIDTQYF. The DNA is as follows: TGTGCCAGCAGTTTAAATATAGATACGCAGTATTTT.